This T cell receptor beta chain was identified during a study of T cells after yellow fever vaccination. On this clonotype itself: Its target is unknown.

TCRdb reprocessed the 5' RACE reads via MiXCR and lists one record per CDR3 protein. The sample yields around 530,000 distinct CDR3 sequences, roughly a sixth seen once. Whole-study findings and limits: Boosting was followed by the reappearance of most primary-vaccination clones (just under 97% CD4, about 88% CD8). The CD4 compartment and the CD8 compartment contained a small share of clonotypes in common.

Trimming removed 6 bases from V and 2 bases from J; junction bases left unmatched: 11. The CDR3 is 16 amino acids. Germline V CDR1 and CDR2: MNHEY, SVGEGT. The sequence derives from a man in his late teens or twenties who received the YFV17D yellow fever vaccine. This specimen consisted of PBMCs, obtained 4 to 5 days after the first yellow fever vaccination. The chain carries TRBV6-2 or TRBV6-3 and TRBJ2-3, with 7 bases matching TRBD1. CDR3 DNA: TGTGCCAGCAGGCGACCTGCAGGGACAGCCACAGATACGCAGTATTTT. This encodes CASRRPAGTATDTQYF.